This T cell receptor beta chain was identified during a study of beta chain features in type 1 diabetes. Notes on the study in general: PCR may have favored shorter templates equally in patients and controls. The VDJ junctions of type 1 diabetes patients carried fewer insertions and more deletions. Shortening of TCRB CDR3s, moderate but significant, appeared in all four CD4+ subsets of Type 1 diabetes patients.

This clone was detected many times. Its antigen is as yet unknown. As every portion of the isolated RNA was reverse transcribed, the sequencing read expressed TCRB transcripts. The method was immunoSEQ multiplex PCR; TCRdb's version includes in-frame clones alone and lacks a portion of them. Of about 640,000 clones listed, roughly 12% are singletons. CDR3 length: 17 amino acids. Germline loops: CDR1 LGHNA, CDR2 YSLEER. The V and J ends lost 4 bases and 0 bases, in that order; junction bases with no gene match: 9. The specimen was naive CD4+ T cells from blood. This receptor was obtained from a man aged 30 to 39 with type 1 diabetes. The V gene is TRBV4-3, the J gene TRBJ1-1, with 9 bases lining up with TRBD1. The CDR3 protein is CASSRIQGALMNTEAFF. The CDR3 DNA follows: TGCGCCAGCAGCCGTATACAGGGGGCTCTGATGAACACTGAAGCTTTCTTT.